This T cell receptor (beta chain) is drawn from a study of glioma-infiltrating T cells after dendritic cell vaccination. Study-level information: Dendritic cells derived from monocytes and pulsed with autologous tumor lysate formed the vaccine.

Whole-study results and caveats: Patients with more pretreatment TILs had longer time to progression and survival.

This table comes from immunoSEQ multiplex PCR, and its TCRdb copy is limited to in-frame clones, with some not included. The sample includes about 82,000 clones, around 90% of them seen just once. Before vaccination, two weeks after the third vaccination, and at progression, PBMC were collected. As for this clone: The antigen remains unidentified.

After removal of 6 bases from V and 2 bases from J, the junction contained 7 bases not matched to a gene. This CDR3 has 15 amino acids. Germline CDR1 and CDR2: SEHNR and FQNEAQ (reference sequence). The sample was blood, taken before dendritic cell vaccination. The rearrangement links TRBV7-9 to TRBJ1-2; 9 positions match TRBD1. This sequence was found in a human donor with glioblastoma. Here the CDR3 reads CASSPGTGINYGYTF. In DNA, the CDR3 is TGTGCCAGCAGTCCCGGGACAGGGATAAACTATGGCTACACCTTC.